The 3 T cell receptor beta chains given below trace back to one sample, sequenced in a study of blood T cell repertoires in COVID-19. Only in-frame clones appear in the TCRdb table, and some are missing; sequencing was by immunoSEQ multiplex PCR. The data hold approximately 240,000 clones, with 70% to 90% observed a single time. Sequencing was performed on peripheral blood. These receptors originate from a middle-aged man with acute or convalescent COVID-19.

This clone was detected only once. The chain carries TRBV14 and TRBJ1-2, with TRBD1 matching 7 bases. J was trimmed by 4 bases and V by 4 bases; bases with no gene match: 9. Per the germline V gene, CDR1 is SGHDN and CDR2 is FVKESK. CDR3 length: 15 residues. The CDR3 spells CASSPGTANSYGYTF. CDR3 DNA: TGTGCCAGCAGCCCGGGGACAGCAAATAGCTATGGCTACACCTTC.

The J gene is TRBJ2-7, the V gene TRBV11-2, with D tentatively TRBD2 (5 bases). The V gene lost 5 bases and the J gene lost 5 bases, with 16 bases spanning the gap. Germline V gives CDR1 SGHAT, CDR2 FQNNGV. This CDR3 region has 14 residues. The CDR3 DNA is TGTGCCAGCAGCCGCGCGGGTGAAACCGACGAGCAGTACTTC. It encodes CASSRAGETDEQYF. The whole variable domain, remainder taken from reference TRBV11-2 and TRBJ2-7, is EAGVAQSPRYKIIEKRQSVAFWCNPISGHATLYWYQQILGQGPKLLIQFQNNGVVDDSQLPKDRFSAERLKGVDSTLKIQPAKLEDSAVYLCASSRAGETDEQYFGPGTRLTVT.

The chain carries TRBV2 and TRBJ1-6, with 7 bases that match TRBD1. The CDR3 covers 16 residues. Per germline, CDR1 SNHLY and CDR2 FYNNEI. With 2 bases clipped from V and 6 bases from J, the junction kept 7 bases outside the gene matches. CDR3 sequence: CASSEPLDRTNSPLHF. As DNA, the CDR3 is TGTGCCAGCAGTGAACCTCTGGACAGGACTAATTCACCCCTCCACTTT.